This TCR beta chain was sequenced during a study of T cells in Graves' hyperthyroidism and ophthalmopathy. Study conclusions and caveats: A 13 V-J model separated ophthalmopathy from stable hyperthyroidism. Model output signaled ophthalmopathy a median approximately 6 months ahead of onset.

TCR beta CDR3 regions were amplified from RNA. First-round RT-PCR of the TCR CDR3 relied on the HTBI primer set. TCRdb re-derived calls from the multiplex PCR reads in MiXCR, one entry per CDR3 protein. The sample carries roughly 500,000 distinct CDR3 sequences, over 35% recorded once. Comments on this clonotype: Its matching antigen is unknown. A junction boundary mismatches the germline segment, possibly from a read error.

Germline CDR1 and CDR2: LGHDT and YNNKEL (reference sequence). The CDR3 is made up of 16 amino acids. Diagnostic assessment was based on clinical symptoms, serum thyroxine and TRAb, thyroid ultrasound and orbital computed tomography. The chain is built from TRBV3-1 and TRBJ2-7; 7 nucleotides agree with TRBD1. This TCR was recovered from an adult woman with Graves' disease, either hyperthyroidism or ophthalmopathy (not recorded which). The sequenced material came from peripheral blood or thyroid tissue (not recorded which). The CDR3 is CASSQNGNRGRREQHF. In DNA, the CDR3 is TGTGCCAGCAGCCAGAACGGTAACAGGGGAAGAAGGGAGCAGCACTTC.